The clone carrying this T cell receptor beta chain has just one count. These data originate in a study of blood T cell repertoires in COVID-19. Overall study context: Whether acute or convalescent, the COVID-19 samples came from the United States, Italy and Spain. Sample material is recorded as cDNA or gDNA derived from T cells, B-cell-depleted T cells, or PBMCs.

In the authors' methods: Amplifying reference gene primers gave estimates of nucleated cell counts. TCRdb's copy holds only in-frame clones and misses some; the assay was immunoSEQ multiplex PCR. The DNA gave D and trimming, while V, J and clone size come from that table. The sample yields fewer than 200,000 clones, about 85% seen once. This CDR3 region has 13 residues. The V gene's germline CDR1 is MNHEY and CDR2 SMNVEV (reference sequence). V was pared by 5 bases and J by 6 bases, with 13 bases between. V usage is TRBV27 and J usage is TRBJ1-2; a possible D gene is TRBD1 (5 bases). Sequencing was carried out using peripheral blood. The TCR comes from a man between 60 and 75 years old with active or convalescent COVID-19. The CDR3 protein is CASSTQGLDGYTF. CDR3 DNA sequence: TGTGCCAGCAGTACTCAGGGATTGGATGGCTACACCTTC.